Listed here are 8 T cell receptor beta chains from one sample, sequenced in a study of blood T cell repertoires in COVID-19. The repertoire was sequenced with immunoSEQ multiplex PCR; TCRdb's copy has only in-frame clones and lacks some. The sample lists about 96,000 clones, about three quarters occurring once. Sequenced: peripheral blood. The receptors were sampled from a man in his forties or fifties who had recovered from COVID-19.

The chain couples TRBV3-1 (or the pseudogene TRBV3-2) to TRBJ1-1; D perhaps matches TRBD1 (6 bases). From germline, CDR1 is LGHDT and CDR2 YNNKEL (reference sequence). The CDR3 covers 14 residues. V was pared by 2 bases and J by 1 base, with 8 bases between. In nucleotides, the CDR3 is TGTGCCAGCAGCCAAACAGGGACGAACACTGAAGCTTTCTTT. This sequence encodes CASSQTGTNTEAFF.

The chain's CDR3 is CASSSTSGDSEQFF. The CDR3 region has the DNA TGTGCCAGCAGTTCGACTAGCGGGGACTCTGAGCAGTTCTTC. The chain has TRBV27 and TRBJ2-1, with 11 bases lining up with TRBD2. Trimming removed 4 bases from V and 9 bases from J; junction bases left unmatched: 5. The germline CDR1 and CDR2 sequences are MNHEY and SMNVEV (reference sequence). The CDR3 runs to 14 residues.

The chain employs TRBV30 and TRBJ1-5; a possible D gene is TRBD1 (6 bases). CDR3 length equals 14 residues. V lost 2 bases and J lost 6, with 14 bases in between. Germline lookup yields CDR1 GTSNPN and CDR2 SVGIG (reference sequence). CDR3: CAWSLRQAGQPQHF. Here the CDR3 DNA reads TGTGCCTGGAGTCTTCGACAGGCGGGTCAGCCCCAGCATTTT.

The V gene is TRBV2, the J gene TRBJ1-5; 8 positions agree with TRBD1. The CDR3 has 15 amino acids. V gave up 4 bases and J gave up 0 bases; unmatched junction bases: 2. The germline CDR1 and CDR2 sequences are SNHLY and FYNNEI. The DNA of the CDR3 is TGTGCCAGCAGTGGGACAGGGTTTAGCAATCAGCCCCAGCATTTT. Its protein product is CASSGTGFSNQPQHF. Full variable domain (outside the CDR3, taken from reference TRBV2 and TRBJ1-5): EPEVTQTPSHQVTQMGQEVILRCVPISNHLYFYWYRQILGQKVEFLVSFYNNEISEKSEIFDDQFSVERPDGSNFTLKIRSTKLEDSAMYFCASSGTGFSNQPQHFGDGTRLSIL.

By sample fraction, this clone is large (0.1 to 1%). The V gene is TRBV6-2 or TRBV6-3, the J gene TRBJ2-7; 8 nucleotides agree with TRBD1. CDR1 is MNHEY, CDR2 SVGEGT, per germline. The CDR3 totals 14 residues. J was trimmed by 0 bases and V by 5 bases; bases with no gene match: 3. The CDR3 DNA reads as TGTGCCAGCAGTCAGGGGGCGAGCTCCTACGAGCAGTACTTC. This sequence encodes CASSQGASSYEQYF.

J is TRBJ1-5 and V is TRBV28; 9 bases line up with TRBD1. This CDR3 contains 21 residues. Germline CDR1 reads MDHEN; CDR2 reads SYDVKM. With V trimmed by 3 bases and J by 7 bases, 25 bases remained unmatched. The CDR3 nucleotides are TGTGCCAGCAGTTTCTTAAATCCAACTGACCGGGACAGGGCGTGGGACCAGCCCCAGCATTTT. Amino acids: CASSFLNPTDRDRAWDQPQHF.

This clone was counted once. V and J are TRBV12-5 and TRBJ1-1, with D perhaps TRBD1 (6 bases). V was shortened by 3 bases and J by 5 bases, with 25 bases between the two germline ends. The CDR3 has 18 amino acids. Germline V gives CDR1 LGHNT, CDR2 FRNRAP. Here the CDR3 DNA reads TGTGCTAGTGGTTTCTCCCTTAATCCAGGACAGCGCGGGACTGAAGCTTTCTTT. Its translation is CASGFSLNPGQRGTEAFF.

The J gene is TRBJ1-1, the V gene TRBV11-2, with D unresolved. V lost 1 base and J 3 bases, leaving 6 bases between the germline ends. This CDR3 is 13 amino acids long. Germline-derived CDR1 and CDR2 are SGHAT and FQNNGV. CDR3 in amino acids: CASSLVPDTEAFF. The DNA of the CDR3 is TGTGCCAGCAGCTTAGTGCCGGACACTGAAGCTTTCTTT.